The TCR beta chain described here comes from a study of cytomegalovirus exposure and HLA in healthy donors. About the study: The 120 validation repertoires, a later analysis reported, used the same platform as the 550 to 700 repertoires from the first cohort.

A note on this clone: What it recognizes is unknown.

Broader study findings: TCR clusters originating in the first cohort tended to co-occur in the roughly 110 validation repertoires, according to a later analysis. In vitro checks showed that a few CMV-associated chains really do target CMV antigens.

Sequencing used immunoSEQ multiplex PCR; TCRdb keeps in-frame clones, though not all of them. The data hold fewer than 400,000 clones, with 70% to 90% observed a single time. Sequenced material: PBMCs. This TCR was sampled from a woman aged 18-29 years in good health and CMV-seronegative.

CDR3 amino acids: CASSQDGSGWGGDTQYF. CDR3 DNA: TGTGCCAGCAGCCAAGACGGAAGCGGGTGGGGCGGGGATACGCAGTATTTT. The rearrangement uses TRBV4-2 and TRBJ2-3; D is possibly TRBD2 (6 bases). The V gene's germline CDR1 is LGHNA and CDR2 YNFKEQ. Trimming removed 0 bases at V and 6 bases at J, with 19 bases between. This CDR3 is 17 amino acids long.